The 20 T cell receptor beta chains presented below share a single source sample, sequenced in a study of shared clonotypes between healthy human individuals. TCRdb keeps only in-frame clones here, not all; method: immunoSEQ multiplex PCR. Among approximately 2.5 million clones listed, 90% to 95% were seen once. Material for sequencing was naive CD4+ T cells from PBMCs. Subset meaning: CD45RA+ positively selected. The origin of the receptors is a man between 18 and 35 years old in good health. Some clones in this sample may be carry-over from other donors' samples.

The gene calls are TRBV28 and TRBJ2-3; no reliable D call. There are 14 residues in the CDR3. With 6 bases removed from V and 4 bases from J, the gap between germline ends came to 14 bases. Germline CDR1 is MDHEN and CDR2 is SYDVKM. The CDR3 region has the DNA TGTGCCAGCAGCCCCGCGTGGGTGCCAGATACGCAGTATTTT. Translating gives CASSPAWVPDTQYF.

This sequence joins TRBV20-1 and TRBJ2-1; D call uncertain. V gave up 4 bases and J gave up 9 bases, with 10 bases separating them. Germline CDR1 and CDR2: DFQATT and SNEGSKA (reference sequence). This CDR3 has 11 residues. The CDR3 region is CSATSNIEQFF. DNA for the CDR3: TGCAGTGCTACCAGTAACATTGAGCAGTTCTTC.

The chain employs TRBV5-1 and TRBJ2-3, with 8 positions matching TRBD1. This CDR3 is 15 amino acids long. CDR1 SGHRS and CDR2 YFSETQ come from the germline V gene. J lost 3 bases, V lost 4 bases, and 7 bases had no gene match. The CDR3 loop reads CASSPGQGETDTQYF. The CDR3 coding sequence is TGCGCCAGCAGCCCCGGACAGGGCGAGACAGATACGCAGTATTTT.

The chain couples TRBV7-7 to TRBJ2-1, with D tentatively TRBD1 (6 bases). The V and J ends lost 5 bases and 5 bases respectively, with 16 bases between them. CDR1 is SSHAT and CDR2 is FNYEAQ in the germline V gene (reference sequence). CDR3 length: 15 amino acids. DNA of the CDR3: TGTGCCAGCAGCCCCGGGCCTACAGGGAACAATGAGCAGTTCTTC. This translates into CASSPGPTGNNEQFF.

This clone appeared once. The chain carries TRBV19 and TRBJ2-3, with 11 positions matching TRBD1. Germline CDR1 LNHDA, CDR2 SQIVND (reference sequence). The CDR3 is 14 residues long. With 6 bases clipped from V and 3 bases from J, the junction kept 2 bases outside the gene matches. CDR3 in DNA: TGTGCCAGTAGGGACAGGGGGCCGACAGATACGCAGTATTTT. It codes for CASRDRGPTDTQYF.

The count of this clone is one. The chain couples TRBV18 to TRBJ1-5, with unresolved D. The CDR3 spans 14 residues. Trimming took 3 bases from V and 3 from J, leaving 9 bases between them. Germline loops: CDR1 KGHSH, CDR2 LQKENI. CDR3 nucleotides: TGTGCCAGCTCACCTGCGCAGCACAATCAGCCCCAGCATTTT. Translation: CASSPAQHNQPQHF.

The chain combines TRBV4-1 with TRBJ2-7; D unclear. Per germline, CDR1 MGHRA and CDR2 YSYEKL. V was shortened by 4 bases and J by 7 bases, with 17 bases between the two germline ends. The CDR3 extends over 14 amino acids. The CDR3 sequence is CASSPSDPGGEQYF. The CDR3 bases are TGCGCCAGCAGCCCCTCTGACCCCGGTGGGGAGCAGTACTTC.

The rearrangement uses TRBV5-1 and TRBJ2-7, with 9 bases aligning to TRBD2. The CDR3 totals 13 residues. Germline trimming cut 5 bases from V and 6 bases from J; bases unmatched to any gene: 6. The germline gives CDR1 SGHRS, CDR2 YFSETQ. This chain's CDR3 is CASSIAGESEQYF. As DNA, the CDR3 is TGCGCCAGCAGTATAGCGGGAGAATCCGAGCAGTACTTC.

The chain joins TRBV11-2 to TRBJ1-2; no definite D call. V shed 5 bases and J shed 8 bases, with 15 bases lying between them. Germline CDR1 is SGHAT and CDR2 is FQNNGV. The CDR3 loop spans 13 amino acids. CDR3 residues: CASSPERQGGYTF. The DNA for the CDR3 is TGTGCCAGCAGCCCCGAAAGACAAGGGGGCTACACCTTC.

DNA for the CDR3: TGTGCCAGCAGCCAGGGTCAACAGTGGTATGGCTACACCTTC. As protein: CASSQGQQWYGYTF. The rearrangement links TRBV5-6 to TRBJ1-2, with D maybe TRBD1 (5 bases). This CDR3 spans 14 amino acids. V was pared by 4 bases and J by 5 bases, with 15 bases between. CDR1 SGHDT and CDR2 YYEEEE come from the germline V gene.

This sequence joins TRBV4-1 and TRBJ2-3; the D is unclear. Trimming took off 4 bases at V and 3 bases at J, with 17 bases between the two ends. CDR1 is MGHRA, CDR2 YSYEKL, per germline. The CDR3 loop spans 16 amino acids. CDR3: CASSPLASGNTDTQYF. CDR3 in DNA: TGCGCCAGCAGCCCTCTGGCTAGTGGTAATACAGATACGCAGTATTTT.

V and J are TRBV28 and TRBJ2-7; possibly TRBD2 for D (5 bases). This CDR3 is built from 18 residues. Germline CDR1 reads MDHEN; CDR2 reads SYDVKM. V was clipped by 3 bases and J by 4 bases, with 25 bases between them. CDR3 in amino acids: CASSFPGMGIRREYEQYF. Written as DNA, the CDR3 is TGTGCCAGCAGTTTTCCCGGGATGGGGATACGTCGAGAATACGAGCAGTACTTC.

The chain employs TRBV5-4 and TRBJ2-2, with TRBD1 matching 8 bases. CDR1 and CDR2 from the germline V gene are SGHNT and YYREEE (reference sequence). After removal of 7 bases from V and 8 bases from J, the junction contained 4 bases not matched to a gene. The CDR3 totals 12 residues. CDR3 sequence (DNA): TGTGCCAGCCGCAGGGGGCCTGGGGAGCTGTTTTTT. This codes for CASRRGPGELFF.

The V and J genes are TRBV5-1 and TRBJ2-2; TRBD1 is a possible D gene (7 bases). The germline V gene encodes CDR1 SGHRS and CDR2 YFSETQ. The CDR3 sequence is 15 residues long. Trimming left V 5 bases short and J 4 bases short, with 15 bases between. The CDR3 protein is CASRPQGGPTGELFF. CDR3 nucleotide sequence: TGCGCCAGCAGGCCCCAGGGGGGCCCCACCGGGGAGCTGTTTTTT. The full variable domain, its missing parts supplied by reference TRBV5-1 and TRBJ2-2, is KAGVTQTPRYLIKTRGQQVTLSCSPISGHRSVSWYQQTPGQGLQFLFEYFSETQRNKGNFPGRFSGRQFSNSRSEMNVSTLELGDSALYLCASRPQGGPTGELFFGEGSRLTVL.

This clone appeared once. The gene calls are TRBV5-1 and TRBJ2-7; 15 nucleotides agree with TRBD2. There are 16 residues in the CDR3. Germline lookup yields CDR1 SGHRS and CDR2 YFSETQ. The ends lost 4 bases at V and 13 bases at J; junction bases unmatched: 15. Written as DNA, the CDR3 is TGCGCCAGCAGCCAGGGACTAGCGGGAGGCTTATTAAGGAGATACTTC. Translated: CASSQGLAGGLLRRYF.

The V gene is TRBV2, the J gene TRBJ2-5; maybe TRBD1 (5 bases). V shed 7 bases and J shed 0 bases, with 18 bases lying between them. CDR3 length equals 16 residues. Germline V gene sequence: CDR1 SNHLY, CDR2 FYNNEI. This CDR3 is CASIRREWVDQETQYF. CDR3 DNA: TGTGCCAGCATACGCAGGGAATGGGTCGACCAAGAGACCCAGTACTTC. The variable domain in full, with the rest retrieved from reference TRBV2 and TRBJ2-5, is EPEVTQTPSHQVTQMGQEVILRCVPISNHLYFYWYRQILGQKVEFLVSFYNNEISEKSEIFDDQFSVERPDGSNFTLKIRSTKLEDSAMYFCASIRREWVDQETQYFGPGTRLLVL.

The rearrangement uses TRBV18 and TRBJ2-7, with TRBD1 matching over 9 bases. The CDR3 contains 16 residues. Germline lookup yields CDR1 KGHSH and CDR2 LQKENI. Losses at the gene ends were 5 bases for V and 3 bases for J; bases not matched to a gene: 11. CDR3 in amino acids: CASSTLNGTGRYEQYF. CDR3 bases: TGTGCCAGCTCAACCCTTAACGGGACAGGGCGCTACGAGCAGTACTTC.

This rearrangement joins TRBV9 to TRBJ2-7; D not resolved. The CDR3 contains 13 residues. Germline CDR1 SGDLS, CDR2 YYNGEE. Trimming took off 3 bases at V and 6 bases at J, with 13 bases between the two ends. As DNA, the CDR3 is TGTGCCAGCAGCGCCGGTTTGGGTAGCGAGCAGTACTTC. It codes for CASSAGLGSEQYF.

This clone is a singleton in its sample. The chain recombines TRBV5-7 with TRBJ2-6; 7 bases map to TRBD1. TRBV5-7 is an ORF, with its function uncertain. Trimming took 0 bases from V and 4 from J; bases not matched to a gene: 13. The CDR3 covers 19 residues. The CDR3 nucleotides are TGTGCCAGCAGCTTGGACAGGGGAAGTCCCCCTCCCGGGGCCAACGTCCTGACTTTC. Its translation: CASSLDRGSPPPGANVLTF.

The rearrangement links TRBV9 to TRBJ1-5; unclear D gene. V was clipped by 0 bases and J by 4 bases, with 14 bases between them. The CDR3 contains 16 residues. Germline CDR1 is SGDLS and CDR2 is YYNGEE. CDR3 region: CASSVEGRVSNQPQHF. The DNA of the CDR3 is TGTGCCAGCAGCGTAGAAGGCCGCGTCTCTAATCAGCCCCAGCATTTT.